This TCR beta chain stems from a study of shared clonotypes between healthy human individuals. Selected positively for CCR7 and CD45RO-negative, naive CD8 cells excluded terminally differentiated effector memory CD45RA+ cells. Donors comprised only Caucasian adults living in Nashville, Tennessee. The CDR3 extends over 13 amino acids. J was trimmed by 2 bases and V by 5 bases; bases with no gene match: 3. Germline-derived CDR1 and CDR2 are LNHDA and SQIVND (reference sequence). Study conclusions and caveats: Some clonotypes were shared by all four sorted-subset donors, while others were not shared. The non-shared ones had lower generation probabilities than the shared ones.

At a deep level, the assay was run. As handled by the study authors: Sequence data from immunoSEQ were junction-only and lacked quality scores; consequently, filtering differed. Profiling relied on immunoSEQ multiplex PCR, and the TCRdb table lists in-frame clones only, not all of them. The V and J calls and clone size were taken over from that table, and D and trimming were inferred from the DNA. In the table there are about 1,900,000 clones, about 95% of which are singletons. With regard to this clone: Its antigen remains unidentified. The sample has other DNA sequences that encode this CDR3 too.

Sequencing used naive CD8+ T cells sorted from blood. The source of this sequence is a man between 18 and 35 years old in good health. The V and J genes are TRBV19 and TRBJ2-7, with 7 bases that match TRBD2. DNA of the CDR3: TGTGCCAGTAGTGCGGGACTACCCTACGAGCAGTACTTC. Translating it yields CASSAGLPYEQYF.